This is a list of T cell receptor beta chains from one sample in a study of T cells in localized non-small cell lung cancer. TCRdb's table, derived via immunoSEQ multiplex PCR, lists solely in-frame clones and lacks some. This table has some 54,000 clones, over 70% appearing once. Sequencing used PBMCs, obtained before any cancer treatment. Source of these receptors: a woman between 35 and 75 years old with stage II lung adenocarcinoma. CDR3s include the opening cysteine and the closing phenylalanine or tryptophan. The D gene is left open where the match is weak. Not every row has a clone size; where given, it reads once, few, many or a size class.

abundance: -; j_gene: TRBJ2-5; d_gene: -; v_gene: TRBV6-5; CDR3aa: CASSLDGPQETQYF; CDR3nt: TGTGCCAGCAGCCTCGACGGCCCCCAAGAGACCCAGTACTTC
abundance: -; j_gene: TRBJ2-5; d_gene: -; v_gene: TRBV6-5; CDR3aa: CASSFDSLETQYF; CDR3nt: TGTGCCAGCAGTTTCGATAGTTTAGAGACCCAGTACTTC
abundance: -; j_gene: TRBJ1-1; d_gene: TRBD1; v_gene: TRBV28; CDR3aa: CASSSLTGGRTEAFF; CDR3nt: TGTGCCAGCAGTTCCCTGACAGGGGGCCGCACTGAAGCTTTCTTT
abundance: -; j_gene: TRBJ2-7; d_gene: -; v_gene: TRBV19; CDR3aa: CASSTTGYGYEQYF; CDR3nt: TGTGCCAGTAGTACAACAGGATACGGGTACGAGCAGTACTTC
abundance: -; j_gene: TRBJ2-2; d_gene: TRBD1; v_gene: TRBV28; CDR3aa: CASSPTPGQGNTGELFF; CDR3nt: TGTGCCAGCAGTCCTACCCCGGGACAGGGGAACACCGGGGAGCTGTTTTTT
abundance: -; j_gene: TRBJ2-3; d_gene: -; v_gene: TRBV5-6; CDR3aa: CASGGGPPSTDTQYF; CDR3nt: TGTGCCAGCGGTGGGGGCCCCCCTAGCACAGATACGCAGTATTTT
abundance: -; j_gene: TRBJ1-2; d_gene: -; v_gene: TRBV9; CDR3aa: CASSLRSGQANYGYTF; CDR3nt: TGTGCCAGCAGCCTACGATCAGGTCAAGCTAACTATGGCTACACCTTC
abundance: few; j_gene: TRBJ1-1; d_gene: -; v_gene: TRBV19; CDR3aa: CASSPWAGRTEAFF; CDR3nt: TGTGCCAGTAGTCCTTGGGCCGGACGTACTGAAGCTTTCTTT
abundance: -; j_gene: TRBJ1-2; d_gene: -; v_gene: TRBV30; CDR3aa: CAWSARATYNYGYTF; CDR3nt: TGTGCCTGGAGTGCGAGAGCCACTTATAACTATGGCTACACCTTC
abundance: -; j_gene: TRBJ1-1; d_gene: TRBD1; v_gene: TRBV7-2; CDR3aa: CASRRQGRGDTEAFF; CDR3nt: TGTGCCAGCAGGAGACAGGGAAGAGGGGACACTGAAGCTTTCTTT
abundance: -; j_gene: TRBJ2-5; d_gene: TRBD1; v_gene: TRBV7-6; CDR3aa: CASRDRGRTGETQYF; CDR3nt: TGTGCCAGCAGAGACAGGGGGCGAACGGGGGAGACCCAGTACTTC
abundance: -; j_gene: TRBJ1-4; d_gene: -; v_gene: TRBV19; CDR3aa: CATNRDTDEKLFF; CDR3nt: TGTGCCACCAACCGGGACACAGACGAAAAACTGTTTTTT
abundance: few; j_gene: TRBJ2-3; d_gene: -; v_gene: TRBV9; CDR3aa: CASSVGSAGTDTQYF; CDR3nt: TGTGCCAGCAGCGTAGGGAGCGCCGGCACAGATACGCAGTATTTT
abundance: -; j_gene: TRBJ1-1; d_gene: -; v_gene: TRBV7-3; CDR3aa: CASSFGENTEAFF; CDR3nt: TGTGCCAGCAGCTTCGGGGAAAACACTGAAGCTTTCTTT
abundance: -; j_gene: TRBJ1-4; d_gene: -; v_gene: TRBV27; CDR3aa: CASSRSRAGFNEKLFF; CDR3nt: TGTGCCAGCAGCCGATCACGAGCAGGGTTTAATGAAAAACTGTTTTTT
abundance: -; j_gene: TRBJ2-3; d_gene: -; v_gene: TRBV7-3; CDR3aa: CASSARQGRRDTQYF; CDR3nt: TGTGCCAGCAGCGCCCGTCAAGGACGCAGAGATACGCAGTATTTT
abundance: -; j_gene: TRBJ2-7; d_gene: -; v_gene: TRBV10-3; CDR3aa: CAISESGEAYEQYF; CDR3nt: TGTGCCATCAGTGAGTCTGGGGAAGCCTACGAGCAGTACTTC
abundance: -; j_gene: TRBJ2-5; d_gene: TRBD2; v_gene: TRBV7-9; CDR3aa: CASSLRSGEETQYF; CDR3nt: TGTGCCAGCAGCTTGAGGAGCGGGGAAGAGACCCAGTACTTC
abundance: -; j_gene: TRBJ1-2; d_gene: -; v_gene: TRBV2; CDR3aa: CASTVTGNLNGYTF; CDR3nt: TGTGCCAGCACGGTCACAGGAAACTTAAATGGCTACACCTTC
abundance: -; j_gene: TRBJ1-3; d_gene: -; v_gene: TRBV9; CDR3aa: CASRASSGNTIYF; CDR3nt: TGTGCCAGCAGAGCGAGCTCTGGAAACACCATATATTTT
abundance: -; j_gene: TRBJ2-7; d_gene: -; v_gene: TRBV19; CDR3aa: CASSIQGAVSYEQYF; CDR3nt: TGTGCCAGTAGTATCCAAGGGGCCGTCTCCTACGAGCAGTACTTC
abundance: -; j_gene: TRBJ2-2; d_gene: TRBD1; v_gene: TRBV18; CDR3aa: CASSADRGGGELFF; CDR3nt: TGTGCCAGCTCAGCGGACAGGGGCGGCGGGGAGCTGTTTTTT